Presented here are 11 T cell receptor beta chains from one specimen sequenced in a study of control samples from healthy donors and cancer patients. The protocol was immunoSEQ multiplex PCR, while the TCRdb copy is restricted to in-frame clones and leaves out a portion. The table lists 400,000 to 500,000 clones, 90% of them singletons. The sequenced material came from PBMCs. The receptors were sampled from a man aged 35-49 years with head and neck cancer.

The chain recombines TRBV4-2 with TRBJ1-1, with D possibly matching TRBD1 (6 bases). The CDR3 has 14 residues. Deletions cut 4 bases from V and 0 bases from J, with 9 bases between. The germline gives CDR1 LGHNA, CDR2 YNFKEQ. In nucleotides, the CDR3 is TGTGCCAGCAGCCCTGGACAGTTGAACACTGAAGCTTTCTTT. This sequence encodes CASSPGQLNTEAFF.

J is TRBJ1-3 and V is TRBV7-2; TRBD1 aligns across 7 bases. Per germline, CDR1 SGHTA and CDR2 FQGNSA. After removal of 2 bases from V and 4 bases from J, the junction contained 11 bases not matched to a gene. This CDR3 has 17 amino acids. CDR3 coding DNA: TGTGCCAGCAGCTTAAAGACAGGGAGGCTATCCGGAAACACCATATATTTT. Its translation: CASSLKTGRLSGNTIYF. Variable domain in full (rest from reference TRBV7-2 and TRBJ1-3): GAGVSQSPSNKVTEKGKDVELRCDPISGHTALYWYRQSLGQGLEFLIYFQGNSAPDKSGLPSDRFSAERTGGSVSTLTIQRTQQEDSAVYLCASSLKTGRLSGNTIYFGEGSWLTVV.

In DNA, the CDR3 is TGTGCCAGCAGTTTATTGGGGACAGTTAATGAAAAACTGTTTTTT. Its protein product is CASSLLGTVNEKLFF. The chain links TRBV28 to TRBJ1-4; 7 bases map to TRBD1. The V and J ends lost 1 base and 4 bases, in that order; junction bases with no gene match: 3. The CDR3 extends over 15 amino acids. In germline, CDR1 is MDHEN, CDR2 SYDVKM.

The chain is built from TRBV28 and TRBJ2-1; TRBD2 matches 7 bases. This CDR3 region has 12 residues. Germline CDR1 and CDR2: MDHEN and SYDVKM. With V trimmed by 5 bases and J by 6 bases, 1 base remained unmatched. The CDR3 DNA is TGTGCCAGCAGTCGGACTAGCAATGAGCAGTTCTTC. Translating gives CASSRTSNEQFF.

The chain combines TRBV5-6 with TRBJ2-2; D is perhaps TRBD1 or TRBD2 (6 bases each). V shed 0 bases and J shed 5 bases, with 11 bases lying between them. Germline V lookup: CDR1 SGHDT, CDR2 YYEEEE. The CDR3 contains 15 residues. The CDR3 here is CASSLAGARTGELFF. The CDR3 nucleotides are TGTGCCAGCAGCTTGGCGGGGGCGCGTACCGGGGAGCTGTTTTTT.

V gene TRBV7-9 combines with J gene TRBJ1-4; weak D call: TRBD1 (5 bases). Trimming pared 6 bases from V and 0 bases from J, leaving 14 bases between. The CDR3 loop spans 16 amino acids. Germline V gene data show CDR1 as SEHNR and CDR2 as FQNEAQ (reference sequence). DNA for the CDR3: TGTGCCAGCAGTTCGCAGGGTGGGCCAACTAATGAAAAACTGTTTTTT. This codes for CASSSQGGPTNEKLFF.

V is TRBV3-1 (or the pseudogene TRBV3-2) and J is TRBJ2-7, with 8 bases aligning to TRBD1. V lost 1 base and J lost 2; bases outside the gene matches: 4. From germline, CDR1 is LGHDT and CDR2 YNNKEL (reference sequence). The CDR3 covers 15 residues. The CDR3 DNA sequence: TGTGCCAGCAGCCAAGGGGGGACAGGCGCCTACGAGCAGTACTTC. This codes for CASSQGGTGAYEQYF.

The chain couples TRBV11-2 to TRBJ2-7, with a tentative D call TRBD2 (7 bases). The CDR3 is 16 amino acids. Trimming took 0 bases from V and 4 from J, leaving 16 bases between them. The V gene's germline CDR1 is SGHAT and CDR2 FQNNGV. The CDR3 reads CASSLESGDYGYEQYF. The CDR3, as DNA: TGTGCCAGCAGCTTAGAGTCAGGGGACTATGGGTACGAGCAGTACTTC.

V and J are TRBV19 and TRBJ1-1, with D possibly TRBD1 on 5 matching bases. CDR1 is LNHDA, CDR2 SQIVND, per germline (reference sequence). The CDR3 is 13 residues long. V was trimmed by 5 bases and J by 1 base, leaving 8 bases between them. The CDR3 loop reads CASSDTGNTEAFF. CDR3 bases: TGTGCCAGTAGTGACACAGGGAACACTGAAGCTTTCTTT.

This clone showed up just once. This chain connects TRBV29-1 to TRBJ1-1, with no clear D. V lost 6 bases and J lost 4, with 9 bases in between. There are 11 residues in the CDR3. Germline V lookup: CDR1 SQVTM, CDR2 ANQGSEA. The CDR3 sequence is CSVRGGTEAFF. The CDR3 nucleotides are TGCAGCGTCCGGGGTGGCACTGAAGCTTTCTTT.

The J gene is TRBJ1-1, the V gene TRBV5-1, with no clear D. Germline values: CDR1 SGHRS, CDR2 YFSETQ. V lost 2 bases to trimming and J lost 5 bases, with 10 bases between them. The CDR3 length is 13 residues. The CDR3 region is CASSFTAATEAFF. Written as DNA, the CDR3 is TGCGCCAGCAGCTTTACCGCGGCAACTGAAGCTTTCTTT.